The 27 T cell receptor beta chains presented below share a single source sample, sequenced in a study of cytomegalovirus exposure and HLA in healthy donors. Clones were sequenced by immunoSEQ multiplex PCR, and TCRdb holds only the in-frame ones, with some missing. In the table there are some 140,000 clones, about four fifths of which are singletons. Sequencing used PBMCs. These receptors were obtained from a woman aged 25 to 39 in good health and CMV-seronegative.

V is TRBV6-1 and J is TRBJ2-6, with D unclear. CDR1 is MNHNS and CDR2 is SASEGT in the germline V gene. The V gene lost 2 bases and the J gene lost 0 bases, with 11 bases spanning the gap. This CDR3 is 17 amino acids long. This CDR3 is CASSESPPFSGANVLTF. The CDR3 bases are TGTGCCAGCAGTGAATCCCCCCCTTTCTCTGGGGCCAACGTCCTGACTTTC.

The V and J genes are TRBV29-1 and TRBJ2-4; D ambiguous. CDR1 SQVTM and CDR2 ANQGSEA come from the germline V gene. The V gene lost 7 bases and the J gene lost 0 bases, with 10 bases spanning the gap. The CDR3 runs 13 residues. CDR3 coding DNA: TGCAGCGGTCTCAGCGTAGCCAAAAACATTCAGTACTTC. It translates to CSGLSVAKNIQYF.

The chain couples TRBV9 to TRBJ1-6, with D possibly TRBD1 on 5 matching bases. The V end was cut by 2 bases, the J end by 6 bases, with 6 bases between. This CDR3 has 13 residues. Germline V gene sequence: CDR1 SGDLS, CDR2 YYNGEE. This CDR3 reads CASSVTGNSPLHF. The DNA for the CDR3 is TGTGCCAGCAGCGTCACAGGTAATTCACCCCTCCACTTT.

This clone came up a few times. The chain couples TRBV5-5 to TRBJ1-6; 9 bases match TRBD1. Germline V gene data show CDR1 as SGHKS and CDR2 as YYEKEE (reference sequence). This CDR3 has 14 residues. The V segment lost 0 bases and the J segment 8 bases; nucleotides outside the gene matches: 0. For the CDR3, the DNA is TGTGCCAGCAGCTTGGGACAGGGGGATTCACCCCTCCACTTT. Translating it yields CASSLGQGDSPLHF.

The genes are TRBV5-1 and TRBJ1-2; D gene ambiguous. Germline CDR1 reads SGHRS; CDR2 reads YFSETQ. V gave up 0 bases and J gave up 0 bases, with 9 bases separating them. The CDR3 extends over 15 amino acids. The CDR3 is CASSLGGSANYGYTF. The DNA of the CDR3 is TGCGCCAGCAGCTTGGGAGGGTCAGCTAACTATGGCTACACCTTC.

The chain joins TRBV9 to TRBJ2-1; 11 bases match TRBD2. Germline values: CDR1 SGDLS, CDR2 YYNGEE. The CDR3 is 19 residues long. Trimming removed 3 bases from V and 2 bases from J; junction bases left unmatched: 13. The CDR3, as DNA: TGTGCCAGCAGCGGCAGTGGGACTAGCGGCCACCGTCCCTACAATGAGCAGTTCTTC. Its protein is CASSGSGTSGHRPYNEQFF. Complete variable domain (other parts from reference TRBV9 and TRBJ2-1): DSGVTQTPKHLITATGQRVTLRCSPRSGDLSVYWYQQSLDQGLQFLIQYYNGEERAKGNILERFSAQQFPDLHSELNLSSLELGDSALYFCASSGSGTSGHRPYNEQFFGPGTRLTVL.

The CDR3 region has the DNA TGCGCCAGCAGCCCTGGAGGATCTGGAAACACCATATATTTT. Amino acid sequence: CASSPGGSGNTIYF. The chain uses TRBV5-1 and TRBJ1-3, with D unresolved. V was pared by 4 bases and J by 1 base, with 9 bases between. CDR3 length equals 14 residues. Germline V lookup: CDR1 SGHRS, CDR2 YFSETQ. Filled out from reference TRBV5-1 and TRBJ1-3, the complete variable domain reads KAGVTQTPRYLIKTRGQQVTLSCSPISGHRSVSWYQQTPGQGLQFLFEYFSETQRNKGNFPGRFSGRQFSNSRSEMNVSTLELGDSALYLCASSPGGSGNTIYFGEGSWLTVV.

The chain combines TRBV25-1 with TRBJ1-6, with a possible D match to TRBD1 (6 bases). With 3 bases removed from V and 6 bases from J, the gap between germline ends came to 15 bases. CDR3 length: 16 amino acids. CDR1 and CDR2 from the germline V gene are MGHDK and SYGVNS. CDR3 region: CASSDRTGGANSPLHF. The CDR3 nucleotides read TGTGCCAGCAGTGATCGGACCGGGGGGGCTAATTCACCCCTCCACTTT.

The V gene is TRBV10-1, the J gene TRBJ1-4; D is perhaps TRBD1 (5 bases). The V and J ends lost 3 bases and 8 bases respectively, with 10 bases between them. Germline V gives CDR1 WNHNN, CDR2 SYGVQD (reference sequence). The CDR3 runs 13 residues. The CDR3 region has the DNA TGCGCCAGCAGTGAAGCAGGGTTGGAAAAACTGTTTTTT. It codes for CASSEAGLEKLFF.

The rearrangement joins TRBV9 to TRBJ1-2; 9 positions match TRBD1. CDR1 is SGDLS, CDR2 YYNGEE, per germline. The junction had 15 bases not matched to a gene; V was cut back by 3 bases and J by 6 bases. The CDR3 contains 17 residues. CDR3 nucleotides: TGTGCCAGCAGCGCGTCCGGGACAGGGACTCCCCCTGATGGCTACACCTTC. Translated, it gives CASSASGTGTPPDGYTF.

The rearrangement uses TRBV6-1 and TRBJ1-2; 11 nucleotides line up with TRBD1. Losses at the gene ends were 4 bases for V and 5 bases for J; bases not matched to a gene: 6. Germline-derived CDR1 and CDR2 are MNHNS and SASEGT. This CDR3 comprises 15 residues. DNA for the CDR3: TGTGCCAGCAGTGCTGGACAGGGGGCGAAGTATGGCTACACCTTC. Amino acids: CASSAGQGAKYGYTF.

J is TRBJ1-1 and V is TRBV20-1; D is unclear. This CDR3 spans 11 amino acids. Between the trimmed V and J ends, which lost 7 bases and 5 bases, there was a span of 11 bases. Germline V CDR1 and CDR2: DFQATT, SNEGSKA (reference sequence). The DNA of the CDR3 is TGCAGTGTCCGTAGAAAGACTGAAGCTTTCTTT. Translating it yields CSVRRKTEAFF.

The chain recombines TRBV5-1 with TRBJ2-3; D possibly corresponds to TRBD2 (6 bases). Trimming stripped 0 bases from V and 6 bases from J, with 20 bases between. Germline CDR1 is SGHRS and CDR2 is YFSETQ. This CDR3 has 17 residues. CDR3 bases: TGCGCCAGCAGCTTGGGTAGCGGCGGGGCTGTTGAGGATACGCAGTATTTT. Its translation is CASSLGSGGAVEDTQYF.

CDR3 nucleotides: TGTGCCAGCAGCAATCACGGATACAGGGAAAGCGGCTACACCTTC. Its protein is CASSNHGYRESGYTF. The chain links TRBV9 to TRBJ1-2; D may be TRBD1 (6 bases). The CDR3 consists of 15 residues. From germline, CDR1 is SGDLS and CDR2 YYNGEE. V was shortened by 4 bases and J by 8 bases, with 21 bases between the two germline ends.

This chain uses TRBV5-4 with TRBJ2-1; the D gene is possibly TRBD2 (5 bases). CDR1 SGHNT and CDR2 YYREEE come from the germline V gene (reference sequence). The CDR3 spans 15 residues. V lost 0 bases and J 0 bases, leaving 7 bases between the germline ends. The CDR3 here is CASSLAGSSYNEQFF. CDR3 coding DNA: TGTGCCAGCAGCTTGGCGGGGAGCTCCTACAATGAGCAGTTCTTC.

This clone is a singleton in its sample. J is TRBJ2-2 and V is TRBV5-1, with a weak D call TRBD1 (5 bases). The germline V gene has CDR1 SGHRS and CDR2 YFSETQ. The ends were cut back, 0 bases at V and 1 base at J, with 10 bases in the middle. The CDR3 covers 16 residues. Here the CDR3 DNA reads TGCGCCAGCAGCTTGGTTAGGACATTGAACACCGGGGAGCTGTTTTTT. Translated, it gives CASSLVRTLNTGELFF.

Notes on this clone: The same CDR3 arises from other DNA sequences in this sample as well. J is TRBJ1-1 and V is TRBV7-8; D perhaps matches TRBD1 (5 bases). The CDR3 loop spans 14 amino acids. Trimming removed 4 bases at V and 4 bases at J, with 13 bases between. The germline V gene has CDR1 SGHVS and CDR2 FQNEAQ. This CDR3 is CASSYRTGVTEAFF. The DNA for the CDR3 is TGTGCCAGCAGCTATAGAACGGGGGTCACTGAAGCTTTCTTT.

The chain has TRBV6-6 and TRBJ2-3; a possible D gene is TRBD2 (6 bases). CDR3 size: 16 residues. The V gene lost 2 bases and the J gene lost 2 bases, with 14 bases spanning the gap. CDR1 MNHNY and CDR2 SVGAGI come from the germline V gene (reference sequence). CDR3 DNA: TGTGCCAGCAGTTACCCGGCGGGACGGGACACAGATACGCAGTATTTT. Encoded protein: CASSYPAGRDTDTQYF.

This chain connects TRBV4-1 to TRBJ2-6; D is ambiguous. Germline CDR1 reads MGHRA; CDR2 reads YSYEKL. Trimming left V 0 bases short and J 0 bases short, with 6 bases between. The CDR3 runs 16 residues. The CDR3 here is CASSQDQNSGANVLTF. The CDR3 DNA reads TGCGCCAGCAGCCAAGATCAGAACTCTGGGGCCAACGTCCTGACTTTC.

The rearrangement uses TRBV7-9 and TRBJ1-2; D remains unclear. The CDR3 is made up of 15 amino acids. V gave up 1 base and J gave up 2 bases, with 11 bases separating them. Per the germline V gene, CDR1 is SEHNR and CDR2 is FQNEAQ (reference sequence). CDR3 DNA sequence: TGTGCCAGCAGCTTAGGTGCAGATCAAAACTATGGCTACACCTTC. This codes for CASSLGADQNYGYTF.

V usage is TRBV2 and J usage is TRBJ1-1, with D perhaps matching TRBD1 (6 bases). This CDR3 has 15 amino acids. Germline assignment: CDR1 SNHLY and CDR2 FYNNEI. The CDR3 bases are TGTGCTAATAGGGGGGGGTTAGAAGATTTCGCTGAAGCTTTCTTT. Its protein product is CANRGGLEDFAEAFF.

The V and J genes are TRBV4-1 and TRBJ2-1; 10 bases are shared with TRBD2. Germline assignment: CDR1 MGHRA and CDR2 YSYEKL. CDR3 length: 16 amino acids. Losses at the gene ends were 8 bases for V and 8 bases for J; bases not matched to a gene: 15. The CDR3 DNA follows: TGCGCCAGCGGTCCTGCAAGGCGGCTAGCGGGGGATGAGCAGTTCTTC. It specifies CASGPARRLAGDEQFF.

This clone appeared many times. The rearrangement links TRBV5-6 to TRBJ1-2; the match to TRBD1 covers 7 bases. V lost 3 bases, J lost 8 bases, and 10 bases stayed unmatched. The germline V gene encodes CDR1 SGHDT and CDR2 YYEEEE. The CDR3 extends over 14 amino acids. This CDR3 reads CASSSKQGFGGYTF. CDR3 DNA: TGTGCCAGCAGCTCAAAACAGGGGTTTGGAGGCTACACCTTC. Full variable domain (remainder filled in from reference TRBV5-6 and TRBJ1-2): DAGVTQSPTHLIKTRGQQVTLRCSPKSGHDTVSWYQQALGQGPQFIFQYYEEEERQRGNFPDRFSGHQFPNYSSELNVNALLLGDSALYLCASSSKQGFGGYTFGSGTRLTVV.

J is TRBJ2-1 and V is TRBV6-5, with unresolved D. Germline-derived CDR1 and CDR2 are MNHEY and SVGAGI. The germline V and J ends were trimmed by 8 bases and 15 bases, with 17 bases remaining between them. CDR3 length: 11 amino acids. The CDR3 reads CASLNFYEWFF. The CDR3 bases are TGTGCCAGCCTAAATTTTTACGAGTGGTTCTTC.

CDR3 nucleotide sequence: TGTGCCAGCAGAGAAAGACTAGCGGGCGAGCAGTACTTC. Protein sequence: CASRERLAGEQYF. The chain uses TRBV6-1 and TRBJ2-7; 10 bases match TRBD2. The germline gives CDR1 MNHNS, CDR2 SASEGT. CDR3 length equals 13 residues. The junction had 5 bases not matched to a gene; V was cut back by 6 bases and J by 6 bases.

The V and J genes are TRBV7-3 and TRBJ2-3, with D unresolved. The CDR3 spans 14 residues. V was pared by 0 bases and J by 2 bases, with 6 bases between. Germline CDR1 is SGHTA and CDR2 is FQGTGA. CDR3 sequence (DNA): TGTGCCAGCAGCTTAACACTCGACACAGATACGCAGTATTTT. Translated: CASSLTLDTDTQYF.

V gene TRBV5-4 combines with J gene TRBJ2-7; 7 nucleotides match TRBD1. The CDR3 runs to 15 residues. The germline V gene encodes CDR1 SGHNT and CDR2 YYREEE (reference sequence). Trimming at V came to 3 bases and at J to 9 bases, leaving 15 bases not matched to a gene. The CDR3 is CASSSNRDSLRGQYF. The CDR3, as DNA: TGTGCCAGCAGCTCTAATCGGGACAGCTTACGTGGGCAGTACTTC.